The 18 T cell receptor beta chains below all came from one sample that was sequenced in a study of neurological immune-mediated disorders. A single record per CDR3 protein comes from TCRdb applying MiXCR to the 5' RACE reads. The sample includes 45,000 to 50,000 distinct CDR3 sequences, around 4% of them seen just once. The specimen sequenced was PBMCs. The receptors were gathered from a woman in her fifties or sixties with multiple sclerosis.

This clonotype was observed at least ten times. The chain recombines TRBV4-3 with TRBJ1-1; the D gene is possibly TRBD1 (6 bases). V shed 4 bases and J shed 3 bases, with 21 bases lying between them. The germline V gene encodes CDR1 LGHNA and CDR2 YSLEER. The CDR3 runs to 17 residues. The CDR3 DNA is TGCGCCAGCAGCCGCGACCCACAGGGTAGGGGGTACACTGAAGCTTTCTTT. Translating it yields CASSRDPQGRGYTEAFF.

This chain links TRBV20-1 with TRBJ1-1; TRBD1 matches 9 bases. The CDR3 runs 14 residues. J was trimmed by 5 bases and V by 4 bases; bases with no gene match: 8. The V gene's germline CDR1 is DFQATT and CDR2 SNEGSKA (reference sequence). CDR3 nucleotides: TGCAGTGCTACAATGGGGACAGGGAGAACTGAAGCTTTCTTT. This translates into CSATMGTGRTEAFF.

In this sample, this clonotype turned up a few times. The chain combines TRBV7-2 with TRBJ2-3; D uncertain. Germline V gene data show CDR1 as SGHTA and CDR2 as FQGNSA. V was clipped by 0 bases and J by 2 bases, with 3 bases between them. CDR3 length: 13 residues. The CDR3: CASSLADTDTQYF. The CDR3 DNA reads as TGTGCCAGCAGCTTAGCGGACACAGATACGCAGTATTTT.

As concerns this clonotype: The CDR3 end shows no conserved phenylalanine or tryptophan, and so a read error is likely. The V and J genes are TRBV20-1 and TRBJ2-5, with TRBD1 matching 9 bases. V shed 5 bases and J 1 base; nucleotides not matched to a gene: 14. In germline, CDR1 is DFQATT, CDR2 SNEGSKA (reference sequence). The CDR3 is 17 amino acids. CDR3 sequence: CSASRTGDPKIQETQYV. The CDR3, as DNA: TGCAGTGCTTCCAGGACAGGGGACCCAAAAATCCAAGAGACCCAGTACGTC.

This clonotype was seen repeatedly, ten times or more. The genes are TRBV12-3 or TRBV12-4 and TRBJ2-7; TRBD1 aligns across 7 bases. The CDR3 covers 13 residues. J lost 11 bases, V lost 1 base, and 8 bases had no gene match. CDR3 in amino acids: CASSLGPRQGEYF. CDR3 bases: TGTGCCAGCAGTTTAGGCCCCCGGCAGGGGGAGTACTTC.

Concerning this clonotype: One end of the junction is discordant with germline, which a read error may explain. The chain combines TRBV12-3 or TRBV12-4 with TRBJ1-5; D ambiguous. The CDR3 runs to 14 residues. For the CDR3, the DNA is TGTGCCAGCAGTTTTACCTCGAATCCGCAGCCCCAGAATTTT. It specifies CASSFTSNPQPQNF.

Remarks on this clonotype: A much bigger clone sits one base away, suggesting this may be a read error. The rearrangement joins TRBV28 to TRBJ2-6; D gene unclear. Germline V gene data show CDR1 as MDHEN and CDR2 as SYDVKM. This CDR3 has 14 amino acids. The CDR3 loop is CASSRQAGTNVLTF. The CDR3 DNA reads as TGTGCCAGCAGTCGGCAGGCTGGGACCAACGTCCTGACTTTC.

The genes are TRBV20-1 and TRBJ1-1; no clear D gene. V was cut by 0 bases and J by 7 bases, with 12 bases left in between. The CDR3 runs to 13 residues. Germline CDR1 reads DFQATT; CDR2 reads SNEGSKA (reference sequence). DNA for the CDR3: TGCAGTGCTAGAGACATGAGCGGGTATGAAGCTTTCTTT. It encodes CSARDMSGYEAFF.

This clonotype was counted at least ten times. The chain carries TRBV5-1 and TRBJ2-1; TRBD1 is a possible D gene (6 bases). The germline V gene encodes CDR1 SGHRS and CDR2 YFSETQ. Trimming removed 0 bases from V and 4 bases from J, with 8 bases in between. The CDR3 covers 14 residues. CDR3 coding DNA: TGCGCCAGCAGCTTGGAACAGGGATACAATGAGCAGTTCTTC. It codes for CASSLEQGYNEQFF.

This clonotype was seen ten or more times. The J gene is TRBJ2-3, the V gene TRBV2; D might be TRBD2 (6 bases). This CDR3 has 12 amino acids. V dropped 6 bases and J dropped 6 bases, with 10 bases sitting between them. Germline V lookup: CDR1 SNHLY, CDR2 FYNNEI. The CDR3 loop reads CASRLATDTQYF. DNA of the CDR3: TGTGCCAGCAGACTAGCAACCGATACGCAGTATTTT.

This clonotype appeared many times. The chain uses TRBV20-1 and TRBJ2-5; TRBD1 aligns across 10 bases. The CDR3 length is 14 residues. J gave up 2 bases and V 3 bases, and 3 bases lay outside the gene matches. Looked up from germline, CDR1 is DFQATT and CDR2 is SNEGSKA (reference sequence). CDR3 sequence: CSARDRGIQETQYF. The DNA for the CDR3 is TGCAGTGCTAGGGACAGGGGGATTCAAGAGACCCAGTACTTC.

The chain carries TRBV5-1 and TRBJ2-7; 10 nucleotides align to TRBD2. CDR1 SGHRS and CDR2 YFSETQ come from the germline V gene. V gave up 4 bases and J gave up 4 bases; unmatched junction bases: 8. This CDR3 comprises 15 residues. CDR3 amino acids: CASSDLAGDRYEQYF. CDR3 coding DNA: TGCGCCAGCAGCGACCTAGCGGGGGATAGGTACGAGCAGTACTTC.

V and J are TRBV5-1 and TRBJ2-2; D is unresolved. The CDR3 has 14 residues. V was pared by 3 bases and J by 3 bases, with 9 bases between. The germline V gene encodes CDR1 SGHRS and CDR2 YFSETQ. CDR3 sequence (DNA): TGCGCCAGCAGCTGGCCCCGGGACACCGGGGAGCTGTTTTTT. Translation gives CASSWPRDTGELFF. Full variable domain (rest looked up from reference TRBV5-1 and TRBJ2-2): KAGVTQTPRYLIKTRGQQVTLSCSPISGHRSVSWYQQTPGQGLQFLFEYFSETQRNKGNFPGRFSGRQFSNSRSEMNVSTLELGDSALYLCASSWPRDTGELFFGEGSRLTVL.

There are a few counts of this clonotype. The chain links TRBV29-1 to TRBJ1-1, with a possible D match to TRBD1 (6 bases). CDR1 and CDR2 (germline): SQVTM, ANQGSEA. CDR3 size: 13 residues. V lost 5 bases and J lost 0, with 10 bases in between. CDR3 protein: CSVSGVLNTEAFF. The CDR3, as DNA: TGCAGCGTTTCAGGGGTCCTGAACACTGAAGCTTTCTTT.

This clonotype has at least ten counts. V is TRBV10-2 and J is TRBJ2-2; maybe TRBD1 (6 bases). CDR3 length equals 16 residues. V shed 4 bases and J shed 2 bases, with 14 bases lying between them. The germline V gene has CDR1 WSHSY and CDR2 SAAADI. CDR3: CASSGSDSLNTGELFF. CDR3 DNA sequence: TGCGCCAGCAGTGGGTCGGACAGTCTCAACACCGGGGAGCTGTTTTTT.

This clonotype appeared many times. J is TRBJ1-1 and V is TRBV4-2; D not certain. The germline V gene has CDR1 LGHNA and CDR2 YNFKEQ. The CDR3 spans 18 residues. V lost 1 base and J lost 2, with 20 bases in between. CDR3 region: CASSQVGVAEGGNTEAFF. The CDR3 DNA follows: TGTGCCAGCAGCCAAGTAGGAGTGGCGGAGGGAGGTAACACTGAAGCTTTCTTT.

This clonotype came up a few times. The rearrangement joins TRBV6-5 to TRBJ2-3, with D perhaps TRBD1 (6 bases). Germline V gene sequence: CDR1 MNHEY, CDR2 SVGAGI. The V end lost 2 bases, the J end lost 2 bases, and 8 bases lay between the germline ends. The CDR3 sequence is 14 residues long. The CDR3 DNA follows: TGTGCCAGCAGTTACGGACAGTCCACAGATACGCAGTATTTT. As protein: CASSYGQSTDTQYF.

This clonotype was recorded at least ten times. CDR3 residues: CASSLNSDNEQFF. The CDR3 DNA reads as TGCGCCAGCAGCCTAAACAGCGACAATGAGCAGTTCTTC. This chain joins TRBV5-1 and TRBJ2-1; D gene uncertain. The CDR3 covers 13 residues. Looked up from germline, CDR1 is SGHRS and CDR2 is YFSETQ. Trimming cost V 4 bases and J 5 bases, with 10 bases left between them.